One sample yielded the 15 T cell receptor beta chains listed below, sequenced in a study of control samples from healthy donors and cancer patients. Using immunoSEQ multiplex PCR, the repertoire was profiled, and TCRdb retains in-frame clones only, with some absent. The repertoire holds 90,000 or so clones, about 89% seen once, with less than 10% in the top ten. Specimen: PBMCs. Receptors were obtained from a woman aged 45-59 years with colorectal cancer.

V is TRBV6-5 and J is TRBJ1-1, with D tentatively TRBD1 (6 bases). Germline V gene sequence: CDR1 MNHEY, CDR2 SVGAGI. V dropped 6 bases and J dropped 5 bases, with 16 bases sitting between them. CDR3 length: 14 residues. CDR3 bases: TGTGCCAGCAGCCAAAGGGGGAGAGGGACTGAAGCTTTCTTT. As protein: CASSQRGRGTEAFF.

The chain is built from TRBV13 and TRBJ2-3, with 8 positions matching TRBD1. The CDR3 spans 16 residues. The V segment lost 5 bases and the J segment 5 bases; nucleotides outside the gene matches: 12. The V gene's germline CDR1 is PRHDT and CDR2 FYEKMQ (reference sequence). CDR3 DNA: TGTGCCAGCAGCCCCCCCGGGACAGGTATCGGAGATACGCAGTATTTT. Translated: CASSPPGTGIGDTQYF.

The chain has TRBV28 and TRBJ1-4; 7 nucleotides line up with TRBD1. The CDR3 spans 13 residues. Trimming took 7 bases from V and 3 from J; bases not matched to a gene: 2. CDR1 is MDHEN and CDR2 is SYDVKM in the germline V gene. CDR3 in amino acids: CASTTGANEKLFF. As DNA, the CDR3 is TGTGCCAGCACAACAGGGGCTAATGAAAAACTGTTTTTT.

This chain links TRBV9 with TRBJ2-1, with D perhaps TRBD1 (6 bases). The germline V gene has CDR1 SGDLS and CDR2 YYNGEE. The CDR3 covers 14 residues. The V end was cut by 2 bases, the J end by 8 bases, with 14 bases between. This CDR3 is CASSVGTGFYEQFF. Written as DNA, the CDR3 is TGTGCCAGCAGCGTCGGTACAGGGTTTTATGAGCAGTTCTTC.

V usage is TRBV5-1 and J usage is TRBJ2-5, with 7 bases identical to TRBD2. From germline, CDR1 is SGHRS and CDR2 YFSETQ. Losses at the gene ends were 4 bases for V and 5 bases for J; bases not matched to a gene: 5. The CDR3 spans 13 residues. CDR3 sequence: CASSNGLEETQYF. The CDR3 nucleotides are TGCGCCAGCAGCAATGGACTAGAGGAGACCCAGTACTTC.

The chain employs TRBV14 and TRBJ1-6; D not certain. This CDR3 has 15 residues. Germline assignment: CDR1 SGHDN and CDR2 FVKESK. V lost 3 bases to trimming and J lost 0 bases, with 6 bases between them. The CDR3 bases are TGTGCCAGCAGCCACGGTAGCTCCTATAATTCACCCCTCCACTTT. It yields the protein CASSHGSSYNSPLHF.

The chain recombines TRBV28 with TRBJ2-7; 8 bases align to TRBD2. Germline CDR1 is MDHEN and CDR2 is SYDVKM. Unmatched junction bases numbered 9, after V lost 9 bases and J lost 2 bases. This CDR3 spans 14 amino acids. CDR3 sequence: CASRAGAVPYEQYV. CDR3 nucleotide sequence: TGTGCCAGTCGAGCGGGGGCTGTACCCTACGAGCAGTACGTC.

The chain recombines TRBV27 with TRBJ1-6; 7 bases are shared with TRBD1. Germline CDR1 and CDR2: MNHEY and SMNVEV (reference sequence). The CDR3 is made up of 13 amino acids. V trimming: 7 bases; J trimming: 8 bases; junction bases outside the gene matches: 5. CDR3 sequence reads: CASTTGIYSPLHF. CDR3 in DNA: TGTGCCAGCACGACAGGGATATATTCACCCCTCCACTTT.

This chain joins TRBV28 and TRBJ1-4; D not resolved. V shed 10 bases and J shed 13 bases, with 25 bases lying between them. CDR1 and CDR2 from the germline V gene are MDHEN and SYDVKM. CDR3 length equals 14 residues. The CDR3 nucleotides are TGTGCCATCGGTGCACAGAGTTACTCCGGCGGACTGTTTTTT. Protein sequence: CAIGAQSYSGGLFF.

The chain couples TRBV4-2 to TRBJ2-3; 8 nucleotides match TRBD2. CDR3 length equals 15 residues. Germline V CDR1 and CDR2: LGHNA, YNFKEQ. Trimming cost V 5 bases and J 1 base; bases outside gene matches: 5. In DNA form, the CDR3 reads TGTGCCAGCAGCTCCAGCGGGGGAGGCACAGATACGCAGTATTTT. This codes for CASSSSGGGTDTQYF.

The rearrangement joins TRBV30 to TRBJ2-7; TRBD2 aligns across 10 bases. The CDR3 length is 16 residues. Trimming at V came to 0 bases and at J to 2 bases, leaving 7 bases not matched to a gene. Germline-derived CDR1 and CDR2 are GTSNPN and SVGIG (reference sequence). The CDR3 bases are TGTGCCTGGAGTGTGAAGGTAGCGGGGGGCACCTACGAGCAGTACGTC. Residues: CAWSVKVAGGTYEQYV.

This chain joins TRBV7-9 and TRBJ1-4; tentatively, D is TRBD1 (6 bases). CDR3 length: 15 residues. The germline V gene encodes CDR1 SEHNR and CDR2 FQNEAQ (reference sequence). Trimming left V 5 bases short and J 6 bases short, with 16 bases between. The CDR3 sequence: CASSPGQREDEKLFF. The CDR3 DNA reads TGTGCCAGCAGCCCAGGACAGCGTGAGGATGAAAAACTGTTTTTT.

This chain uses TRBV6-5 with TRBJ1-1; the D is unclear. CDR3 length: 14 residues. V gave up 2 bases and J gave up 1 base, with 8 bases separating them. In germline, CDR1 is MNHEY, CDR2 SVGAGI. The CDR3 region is CASSYNLENTEAFF. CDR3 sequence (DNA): TGTGCCAGCAGTTACAATCTTGAGAACACTGAAGCTTTCTTT.

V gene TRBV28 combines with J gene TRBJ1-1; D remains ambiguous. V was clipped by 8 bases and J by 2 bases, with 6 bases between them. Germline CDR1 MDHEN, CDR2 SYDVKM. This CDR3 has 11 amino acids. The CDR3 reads CASEHNTEAFF. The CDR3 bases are TGTGCCAGCGAACACAACACTGAAGCTTTCTTT.

The CDR3 loop is CASSRLLTGSATEAFF. The CDR3 DNA reads as TGCGCCAGCAGCAGGCTCCTGACAGGGTCGGCCACTGAAGCTTTCTTT. The V call is TRBV5-1, the J call TRBJ1-1; 7 bases line up with TRBD1. From germline, CDR1 is SGHRS and CDR2 YFSETQ. Losses at the gene ends were 4 bases for V and 4 bases for J; bases not matched to a gene: 13. This CDR3 comprises 16 residues.